This T cell receptor (beta chain) derives from a study of shared clonotypes between healthy human individuals. Study-level background: With ages of 18 to 49, the donors were two women and a few men.

As concerns this clone: The antigen is unknown.

The data were produced by immunoSEQ multiplex PCR, yet TCRdb's version contains in-frame clones alone and is incomplete. The sample holds some 2,500,000 clones; approximately 93% are singletons and the top ten take 0.35% to 0.45%. Study results and caveats: Generation probability values for non-shared clonotypes were lower than those for clonotypes shared by all four donors.

The ends lost 1 base at V and 0 bases at J; junction bases unmatched: 7. Germline V gene data show CDR1 as SNHLY and CDR2 as FYNNEI. This CDR3 has 18 amino acids. Donors were Caucasian adults residing in Nashville, Tennessee, USA. Material for sequencing was naive CD4+ T cells from PBMCs. Subset indicated: CD45RA+ positively selected. This clonotype originated in a man between 18 and 35 years old in good health. Some clones in this sample may be carry-over from other donors' samples. The rearrangement links TRBV2 to TRBJ2-3; 10 nucleotides line up with TRBD2. This CDR3 is CASSEVGLAASSTDTQYF. As DNA, the CDR3 is TGTGCCAGCAGTGAAGTTGGACTAGCGGCATCTAGCACAGATACGCAGTATTTT.